The entry that follows covers one T cell receptor beta chain sequence. The antigen it recognizes is unknown. No much larger clone exists at a distance of one base, and base qualities are not known. The library was obtained by the immunoSEQ multiplex PCR assay. For the multiplex PCR, a mixture combining 60 forward primers for TCR Vbeta segments and 13 reverse primers for TCR Jbeta segments was used. The CDR3 region of rearranged TCR beta genes was amplified from genomic DNA with a multiplex PCR assay. The Illumina HiSeq System was used to sequence the amplified TCR beta libraries as 87-base-pair reads. The authors' analysis ran thus. A later analysis tallied roughly 78 million unique TCR beta chains across the 650 to 750 repertoires, and 10 million to 11 million of those chains were shared by two or more donors. A nearest-neighbor algorithm error-corrected the raw reads and collapsed the reads into unique sequences, merging closely related sequences to remove PCR and sequencing errors. To assign V, D and J gene segments, CDR3 sequences were aligned to IMGT reference sequences. For a sequence to be retained, at least a six-nucleotide match to both a V gene segment and a J gene segment was required. A rearrangement was called productive if the CDR3 had no stop codons and remained in frame with V and J, and every other rearrangement was called non-productive. CDR3 was defined by IMGT convention, running from the second conserved V-encoded cysteine to the conserved J-encoded phenylalanine. Sequences without an unambiguous match to a single V gene segment were excluded from the earlier analysis of approximately 560 of the donors. In an earlier analysis of approximately 610 of the donors, V segments were called functional above 56.7% productive rearrangements and were called segregating when the between-donor standard deviation exceeded 5%. A statistical classification framework was built for diagnosing cytomegalovirus status from the catalog of TCR beta chain sequences. V and J gene assignment, in a later analysis, came from comparing TCR nucleotide sequences with IMGT/GENE-DB human TR gene sequences. The TCRdist pipeline was used in a later analysis to assign CDR3 sequences and most-parsimonious VDJ recombination scenarios. In a later analysis, every TCR beta chain was defined by the combination of its CDR3 amino acid sequence and its V-gene family, and reads without a unique V-gene family were dropped. As a way to deal with suspected cross-contamination and a sequencing artifact, a later analysis dropped roughly 620 nucleotide sequences that were highly shared and had low generation probability. In a later analysis, a clonal expansion index was calculated for each public chain from normalized within-repertoire ranks of inferred template counts. A later analysis computed generation probabilities with a VDJ recombination model fitted to out-of-frame rearrangements, and checked the results against IGoR. In a later analysis, TCR-TCR, TCR-HLA and TCR-CMV co-occurrence was scored with hypergeometric tests, and a repertoire-size bias correction was applied to TCR pairs. False discovery rates were estimated in a later analysis by permuting HLA or CMV assignments 20 times. A later analysis grouped co-occurring TCRs with DBSCAN, adding TCRdist sequence similarity when clustering within HLA-allele-positive subsets. Co-occurrence clustering excluded repertoires with fewer than 30,000 or more than 120,000 public chains, plus five with anomalous nucleotide sharing. The table was pulled from immuneACCESS by TCRdb, which kept in-frame rearrangements only. Such tables lose some clones; where checked, under half of the loss comes from unresolved V genes, and the rest has no known cause. The DNA was the basis for D and trimming; V, J and clone size are from that table. Counted in this sample were about 100,000 clones; 85% of them appeared once. Together, the top ten hold approximately 3.6% of the sample.

This sample was included in a study of cytomegalovirus exposure and HLA in healthy donors (dated by TCRdb to 2016 to 2017). With regard to the full study: In an earlier analysis of about 560 of the donors, approximately 300 Gb of sequence data and 117 million unique TCR beta sequences from roughly 200 million T cells were reported. Besides the first cohort of approximately 710 subjects, a separate validation cohort made up of roughly 120 different subjects was used. High-throughput TCR immunosequencing, statistical association of individual TCRs with disease status, and machine learning were combined to predict cytomegalovirus infection status. Among the approximately 430 genotyped donors, around 81% belonged to the genetic ancestry cluster associated with self-reported Caucasian donors. Donor age, sex, ethnicity and CMV serostatus were compiled alongside the repertoire data. Typing coverage varied by locus: about 620-630 donors for A, B, C, DRB1 and DQB1; roughly 510 for DQA1; approximately 570 for DPA1; under 490 for DPB1. Roughly five DR-DQ haplotypes were handled as single units for association and clustering because linkage in the cohort was strong. Across around 400 genotyped donors of the cohort, an average of about 250,000 unique TCR beta nucleotide sequences per donor were sequenced, and roughly 17% of those sequences were non-productive. Genome-wide SNP genotypes for about 65% of the roughly 700 donors were used in a later genetic analysis, which treated that subset as a discovery cohort. A later analysis re-examined previously published TCR beta repertoires from around 670 donors and added high-resolution HLA genotyping to investigate patterns of TCR occurrence. Rather than drawing on any new phenotypic data, the later analysis identified candidate immune exposures from TCR beta sequences and the way those sequences occurred across donors. An earlier analysis of around 640 of the donors used high-throughput TCR beta sequencing to judge whether each TCR beta V gene segment behaved as functional or pseudogenic. Every discovery cohort repertoire had been produced on one sequencing platform. HLA typing included class I and class II loci at four-digit resolution. The study aimed to test whether cataloging public T cell receptors could reveal signatures of past pathogen exposure. The study used immunosequencing to profile the T cell repertoires of approximately 630 subjects and linked those repertoires to cytomegalovirus serostatus. About 280 gigabases of sequencing data and approximately 92 million unique TCR sequences made up an early release that covered fewer than 650 HLA-typed donors.

Beyond this particular receptor, the publication reports: Linkage disequilibrium might explain the correlated functional status among segregating V segments, but an unknown experimental factor could not be ruled out. A later analysis reported that several top co-occurrence clusters appeared linked to parvovirus B19, influenza, CMV and Epstein-Barr virus. The authors suggested that the approach could potentially be generalized to other disease states and immunological phenotypes. The classifier was reported to diagnose cytomegalovirus status with high specificity and sensitivity in both the original and validation cohorts. In an earlier analysis of some 500 of the donors, most TCR beta V segments were observed in productive rearrangements about 90% or about 30% of the time, broadly matching IMGT annotations. V-gene and J-gene trimming of TCR beta chains was associated with a missense DCLRE1C variant in a later genetic analysis, and the association was replicated in an independent cohort. In vitro tests confirmed that a few of the cytomegalovirus-associated TCR beta chains recognize cytomegalovirus antigens. Presence/absence analyses assumed roughly uniform sequencing depth across donors, an assumption that may not hold. Compared with the approximately 670-donor mean, donors in an Asian-associated ancestry cluster had fewer N-insertions in productive TCRs, according to a later genetic analysis. A total of 164 TCR beta chains were listed by the study as associated with cytomegalovirus. While some public TCRs were present in many individuals, most TCR sequences turned up only very rarely across donors. Only TCR beta chains were sequenced in this cohort, and the absence of alpha or paired-chain data limited detectable features. Strong co-occurrence of HLA alleles, especially DR and DQ, made assigning TCR associations to individual alleles difficult. The 87-base-pair reads could not distinguish some IMGT-functional V segments, including TRBV6-2 and TRBV6-3, so those segments were excluded. In a later analysis, the rate of TCR association differed among HLA loci, with DRB1 alleles having the most associated TCRs and HLA-C alleles having the fewest. The sequencing pipeline was judged likely to have produced a cluster of highly shared sequence variants as a technical artifact. Most CMV-associated TCR beta chains appeared to be HLA-restricted in a later analysis, and the HLA associations seemed to be driven largely by CMV exposure. In a later analysis, HLA-associated TCR beta chains showed more clonal expansion and lower generation probabilities than non-associated chains that were equally common. The only immune exposure information available for the cohort was CMV serostatus. A further reported finding was that TCR beta sequences accurately predicted the HLA-A and HLA-B alleles for most subjects in the first cohort. A later analysis associated around 16,000 TCR beta sequences with specific HLA alleles at a false discovery rate of 0.05. Because some donors lacked HLA typing at each locus, the association tests relied only on the typed subset. The earlier analysis of 587 of the donors excluded 15 to 20 rarely observed V segments, including chromosome 9 orphons, because counts were too low.

The cohort consisted of some 730 healthy bone marrow donors. At the time of sampling, all cohort members were nominally healthy, though unrecorded immune exposures were likely present. The donor was CMV seronegative and belonged to the group of 350 to 400 seronegative cohort members. A peripheral blood sample was collected from each donor, and TCR beta sequencing was performed on peripheral blood mononuclear cells. Genomic DNA was extracted from the blood cell samples with the Qiagen DNeasy Blood Extraction Kit. V ends up 0 bases short and J 6 bases short, with an unmatched junction base count of 6. Its CDR3 holds 15 amino acids, cysteine through phenylalanine. Only the CDR3 part of the read is kept: 45 bases, read in frame from the first base. Reading the germline V gene gives CDR1 SGDLS and CDR2 YYNGEE.

The receptor was isolated from a man between 25 and 39 years old in good health and CMV-seronegative. What was sequenced was PBMCs. The receptor chain draws on TRBV9 and TRBJ2-7, and 10 junctional nucleotides match TRBD2. Read as DNA, the sequence is TGTGCCAGCAGCGTAGGGGCTAGCGGGAGTTCCGAGCAGTACTTC. This translates into CASSVGASGSSEQYF.